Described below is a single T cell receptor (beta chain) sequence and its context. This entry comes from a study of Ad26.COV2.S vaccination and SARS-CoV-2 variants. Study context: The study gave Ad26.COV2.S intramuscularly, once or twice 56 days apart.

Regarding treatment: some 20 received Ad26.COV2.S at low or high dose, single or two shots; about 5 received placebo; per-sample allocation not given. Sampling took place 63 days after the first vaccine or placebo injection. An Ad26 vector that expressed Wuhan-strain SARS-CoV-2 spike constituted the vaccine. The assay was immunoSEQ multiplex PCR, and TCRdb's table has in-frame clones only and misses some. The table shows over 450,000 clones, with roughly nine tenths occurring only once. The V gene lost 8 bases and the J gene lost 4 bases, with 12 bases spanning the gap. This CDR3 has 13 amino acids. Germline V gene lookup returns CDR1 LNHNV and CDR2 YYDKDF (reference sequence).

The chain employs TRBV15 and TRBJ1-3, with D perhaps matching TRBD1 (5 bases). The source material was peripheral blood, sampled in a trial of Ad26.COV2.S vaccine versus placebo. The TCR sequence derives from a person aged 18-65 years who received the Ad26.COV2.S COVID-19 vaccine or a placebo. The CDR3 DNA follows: TGTGCCACCTGGAGGGGCGTGGGAAACACCATATATTTT. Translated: CATWRGVGNTIYF.